These 25 T cell receptor beta chains came from one sample sequenced in a study of blood T cell repertoires in COVID-19. TCRdb's copy holds only in-frame clones and misses some; the assay was immunoSEQ multiplex PCR. The top ten hold approximately 9.9% of the sample, which has some 14,000 clones, roughly 73% seen once. Source material: peripheral blood. The receptors derive from a man between 65 and 79 years old with acute or convalescent COVID-19.

This clone has only a few counts. CDR3 sequence reads: CASSPSGGAGNTIYF. CDR3 nucleotide sequence: TGTGCCAGCAGCCCGTCCGGAGGTGCTGGAAACACCATATATTTT. The chain couples TRBV9 to TRBJ1-3; no firm D call. CDR1 is SGDLS, CDR2 YYNGEE, per germline. V lost 4 bases and J lost 2, with 13 bases in between. CDR3 length: 15 residues.

The J gene is TRBJ1-1, the V gene TRBV6-6; TRBD1 is a possible D gene (5 bases). The germline V gene encodes CDR1 MNHNY and CDR2 SVGAGI (reference sequence). V was clipped by 5 bases and J by 11 bases, with 15 bases between them. This CDR3 spans 12 amino acids. The CDR3 region has the DNA TGTGCCAGCAGTCACAGGTCGCTGTACGCTTTCTTT. It yields the protein CASSHRSLYAFF.

This sequence joins TRBV4-3 and TRBJ2-3; no firm D call. The CDR3 loop spans 14 amino acids. Germline CDR1 and CDR2: LGHNA and YSLEER. With 0 bases removed from V and 2 bases from J, the gap between germline ends came to 6 bases. The CDR3 region has the DNA TGCGCCAGCAGCCAAGATCTCTACACAGATACGCAGTATTTT. This encodes CASSQDLYTDTQYF.

V usage is TRBV28 and J usage is TRBJ1-6; the D gene is possibly TRBD1 (5 bases). Trimming shortened V by 2 bases and J by 7 bases, and 12 bases separated the two germline ends. The CDR3 loop spans 15 amino acids. Looked up from germline, CDR1 is MDHEN and CDR2 is SYDVKM. CDR3 region: CASSLQGLGNSPLHF. CDR3 coding DNA: TGTGCCAGCAGTTTACAGGGCCTGGGGAATTCACCCCTCCACTTT.

This clone was detected once. The J gene is TRBJ2-5, the V gene TRBV9; 7 nucleotides line up with TRBD2. CDR1 and CDR2 (germline): SGDLS, YYNGEE. The CDR3 spans 14 residues. With V trimmed by 3 bases and J by 5 bases, 7 bases remained unmatched. The CDR3 reads CASSEGREMETQYF. CDR3 sequence (DNA): TGTGCCAGCAGCGAGGGGCGGGAGATGGAGACCCAGTACTTC.

The genes are TRBV28 and TRBJ2-3; 8 bases are shared with TRBD2. The CDR3 loop spans 18 amino acids. CDR1 is MDHEN, CDR2 SYDVKM, per germline. Losses at the gene ends were 5 bases for V and 8 bases for J; bases not matched to a gene: 21. CDR3 amino acids: CASSPTLTTSGSPLTQYF. As DNA, the CDR3 is TGTGCCAGCAGTCCCACCTTGACAACTAGCGGATCTCCCCTTACGCAGTATTTT.

The chain recombines TRBV27 with TRBJ1-6; 9 bases are shared with TRBD1. Trimming at V came to 6 bases and at J to 7 bases, leaving 7 bases not matched to a gene. CDR1 is MNHEY, CDR2 SMNVEV, per germline (reference sequence). The CDR3 has 15 residues. CDR3 residues: CASRYGTGMNSPLHF. The CDR3 DNA sequence: TGTGCCAGCAGATACGGGACAGGGATGAATTCACCCCTCCACTTT.

This clone was counted between two and nine times. The V gene is TRBV19, the J gene TRBJ2-7; a weak D match, TRBD1 (5 bases). Trimming removed 9 bases at V and 2 bases at J, with 23 bases between. Germline loops: CDR1 LNHDA, CDR2 SQIVND (reference sequence). CDR3 length: 16 amino acids. CDR3 sequence reads: CASSTPGRGPPYEQYF. CDR3 DNA sequence: TGTGCCAGCTCTACTCCAGGGCGAGGACCCCCCTACGAGCAGTACTTC.

This clone has a single count. The chain links TRBV7-9 to TRBJ2-7, with 10 nucleotides matching TRBD2. Trimming removed 5 bases from V and 6 bases from J; junction bases left unmatched: 7. The CDR3 covers 14 residues. Germline V gene sequence: CDR1 SEHNR, CDR2 FQNEAQ (reference sequence). In nucleotides, the CDR3 is TGTGCCAGCAGCCGGATAGCGGGAGGCACCGAGCAGTACTTC. It specifies CASSRIAGGTEQYF.

CDR3 sequence: CASSPGQGADGYTF. The CDR3 bases are TGTGCCAGCAGCCCGGGACAGGGGGCTGATGGCTACACCTTC. V is TRBV5-6 and J is TRBJ1-2; 12 nucleotides match TRBD1. This CDR3 is built from 14 residues. Germline assignment: CDR1 SGHDT and CDR2 YYEEEE. The ends lost 4 bases at V and 6 bases at J; junction bases unmatched: 4.

The chain recombines TRBV5-4 with TRBJ2-3; 8 bases are shared with TRBD2. The CDR3 runs to 16 residues. The germline V gene encodes CDR1 SGHNT and CDR2 YYREEE (reference sequence). Trimming at V came to 1 base and at J to 4 bases, leaving 8 bases not matched to a gene. CDR3 DNA: TGTGCCAGCAGCTTGTTTATGGGACTAGAAGCAGATACGCAGTATTTT. It codes for CASSLFMGLEADTQYF.

The CDR3, as DNA: TGCGCCAGCAGCCGGAGGCAGGGGGGCGCCGAAGCTTTCTTT. Translation: CASSRRQGGAEAFF. This chain links TRBV5-1 with TRBJ1-1; 7 bases match TRBD1. This CDR3 region has 14 residues. J gave up 8 bases and V 4 bases, and 11 bases lay outside the gene matches. Germline V CDR1 and CDR2: SGHRS, YFSETQ.

The V gene is TRBV30, the J gene TRBJ2-7, with TRBD2 matching over 12 bases. The CDR3 is 13 residues long. Unmatched junction bases numbered 1, after V lost 4 bases and J lost 3 bases. CDR1 GTSNPN and CDR2 SVGIG come from the germline V gene (reference sequence). CDR3 sequence: CAWKLAGGYEQYF. The CDR3, as DNA: TGTGCCTGGAAACTAGCGGGAGGCTACGAGCAGTACTTC.

The V and J genes are TRBV7-2 and TRBJ2-1, with 10 bases identical to TRBD2. CDR1 and CDR2 (germline): SGHTA, FQGNSA. The CDR3 is 13 amino acids. The V and J ends lost 4 bases and 9 bases, in that order; junction bases with no gene match: 3. CDR3 region: CASSSRTSGEQFF. For the CDR3, the DNA is TGTGCCAGCAGCTCCCGGACTAGCGGTGAGCAGTTCTTC.

This clone was counted once. This sequence joins TRBV24-1 and TRBJ2-7; tentative D call: TRBD1 (5 bases). The CDR3 length is 13 residues. CDR1 and CDR2 (germline): KGHDR, SFDVKD. The V end was cut by 4 bases, the J end by 5 bases, with 11 bases between. The CDR3 DNA follows: TGTGCCACCAGTGACGCAGGGTCGGACGAGCAGTACTTC. It yields the protein CATSDAGSDEQYF.

In this sample, this clone turned up a few times. The J gene is TRBJ2-1, the V gene TRBV28, with 10 bases lining up with TRBD2. The V segment lost 5 bases and the J segment 0 bases; nucleotides outside the gene matches: 4. Germline CDR1 MDHEN, CDR2 SYDVKM. CDR3 length equals 16 residues. CDR3 nucleotide sequence: TGTGCCAGCAGTAAAAGCGGGGGGGACTCCTACAATGAGCAGTTCTTC. Encoded protein: CASSKSGGDSYNEQFF.

This clone was counted only a few times. The chain is built from TRBV7-2 and TRBJ1-5; maybe TRBD1 (5 bases). The CDR3 is made up of 15 amino acids. Between the trimmed V and J ends, which lost 2 bases and 1 base, there was a span of 9 bases. The germline CDR1 and CDR2 sequences are SGHTA and FQGNSA. The CDR3 DNA reads as TGTGCCAGCAGCTTATCGCGGGGGAGCAATCAGCCCCAGCATTTT. Protein: CASSLSRGSNQPQHF.

Turning to this clone: No DNA is shown, since the ends of the CDR3 on it are uncertain; the CDR3 is the one TCRdb lists. The CDR3 sequence: CASSSSGLAGGDTQYF. This chain uses TRBV7-9 with TRBJ2-3; the D call TRBD2 from the table was never checked on the DNA. 16 amino acids form the CDR3, both terminal residues included. Germline lookup yields CDR1 SEHNR and CDR2 FQNEAQ (reference sequence).

The rearrangement links TRBV3-1 (or the pseudogene TRBV3-2) to TRBJ2-7, with 9 bases fitting TRBD1. Germline assignment: CDR1 LGHDT and CDR2 YNNKEL (reference sequence). The CDR3 runs to 16 residues. The V segment lost 4 bases and the J segment 4 bases; nucleotides outside the gene matches: 11. The CDR3 nucleotides are TGTGCCAGCAGCCCCTCTTTGGGGACAGGGCAATACGAGCAGTACTTC. It translates to CASSPSLGTGQYEQYF.

The chain couples TRBV7-9 to TRBJ1-1, with 9 bases identical to TRBD1. The CDR3 is 15 residues long. Looked up from germline, CDR1 is SEHNR and CDR2 is FQNEAQ (reference sequence). V was clipped by 5 bases and J by 4 bases; unmatched bases: 8. This CDR3 is CASSLQQGASTEAFF. CDR3 in DNA: TGTGCCAGCAGCCTTCAACAGGGGGCAAGCACTGAAGCTTTCTTT.

V is TRBV5-1 and J is TRBJ1-6; 7 bases are shared with TRBD1. This CDR3 region has 15 residues. In germline, CDR1 is SGHRS, CDR2 YFSETQ. V gave up 4 bases and J gave up 8 bases; unmatched junction bases: 9. The CDR3 loop reads CASSIGQEGYSPLHF. DNA of the CDR3: TGCGCCAGCAGCATTGGACAGGAGGGGTATTCACCCCTCCACTTT.

The chain combines TRBV7-2 with TRBJ2-3; maybe TRBD1 (5 bases). This CDR3 spans 18 amino acids. CDR1 is SGHTA, CDR2 FQGNSA, per germline. Trimming took off 0 bases at V and 3 bases at J, with 19 bases between the two ends. The CDR3 DNA reads as TGTGCCAGCAGCTTAGCGGCGACGGCCACCTCAGGGACAGATACGCAGTATTTT. Its translation is CASSLAATATSGTDTQYF. Based on the CDR3 plus reference TRBV7-2 and TRBJ2-3, the full variable domain is GAGVSQSPSNKVTEKGKDVELRCDPISGHTALYWYRQSLGQGLEFLIYFQGNSAPDKSGLPSDRFSAERTGGSVSTLTIQRTQQEDSAVYLCASSLAATATSGTDTQYFGPGTRLTVL.

The CDR3 loop is CASRSGQVDNEKLFF. The CDR3 DNA is TGCGCCAGCAGATCCGGACAGGTGGATAATGAAAAACTGTTTTTT. The V call is TRBV5-1, the J call TRBJ1-4; 7 bases are a match to TRBD1. Germline loops: CDR1 SGHRS, CDR2 YFSETQ. The V gene end was trimmed by 5 bases and the J gene end by 4 bases; junction bases not matched to a gene: 8. The CDR3 is 15 residues long. Drawing the rest from reference TRBV5-1 and TRBJ1-4, the complete variable domain is KAGVTQTPRYLIKTRGQQVTLSCSPISGHRSVSWYQQTPGQGLQFLFEYFSETQRNKGNFPGRFSGRQFSNSRSEMNVSTLELGDSALYLCASRSGQVDNEKLFFGSGTQLSVL.

V and J are TRBV7-2 and TRBJ2-1; possible D gene TRBD1, 5 bases. Deletions cut 4 bases from V and 10 bases from J, with 14 bases between. Germline values: CDR1 SGHTA, CDR2 FQGNSA. This CDR3 region has 13 residues. DNA of the CDR3: TGTGCCAGCAGCTCCAGGGTCTCCGGGGAGCAGTTCTTC. Translated, it gives CASSSRVSGEQFF.

This clone was recorded a few times. The chain recombines TRBV28 with TRBJ2-1, with TRBD2 as a possible D gene (5 bases). The CDR3 runs to 13 residues. The V gene lost 4 bases and the J gene lost 9 bases, with 13 bases spanning the gap. Germline V gene sequence: CDR1 MDHEN, CDR2 SYDVKM. The CDR3: CASSWGTSGEQFF. The CDR3 nucleotides are TGTGCCAGCAGTTGGGGTACTAGTGGTGAGCAGTTCTTC. Together with reference TRBV28 and TRBJ2-1, the CDR3 gives the full variable domain: DVKVTQSSRYLVKRTGEKVFLECVQDMDHENMFWYRQDPGLGLRLIYFSYDVKMKEKGDIPEGYSVSREKKERFSLILESASTNQTSMYLCASSWGTSGEQFFGPGTRLTVL.